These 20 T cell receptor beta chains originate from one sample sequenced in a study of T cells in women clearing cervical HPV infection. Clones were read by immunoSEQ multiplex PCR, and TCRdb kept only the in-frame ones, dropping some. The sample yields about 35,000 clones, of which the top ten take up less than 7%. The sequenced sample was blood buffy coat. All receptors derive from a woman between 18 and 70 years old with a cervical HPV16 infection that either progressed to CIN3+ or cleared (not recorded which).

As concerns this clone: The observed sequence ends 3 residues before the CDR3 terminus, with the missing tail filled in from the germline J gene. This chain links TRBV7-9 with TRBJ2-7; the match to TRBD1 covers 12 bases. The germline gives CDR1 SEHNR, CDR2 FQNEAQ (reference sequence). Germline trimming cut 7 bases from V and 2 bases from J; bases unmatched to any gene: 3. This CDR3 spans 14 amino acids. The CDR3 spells CASIGTGGPYEQYF. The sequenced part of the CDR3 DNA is TGTGCCAGCATCGGGACAGGGGGCCCCTACGAG.

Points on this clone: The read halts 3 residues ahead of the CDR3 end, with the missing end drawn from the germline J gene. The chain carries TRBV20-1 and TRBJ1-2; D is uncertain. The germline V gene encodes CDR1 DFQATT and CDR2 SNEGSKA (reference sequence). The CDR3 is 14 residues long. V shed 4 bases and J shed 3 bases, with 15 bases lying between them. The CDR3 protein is CSATIGPNHYGYTF. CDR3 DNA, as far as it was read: TGCAGTGCTACTATAGGGCCGAACCACTATGGC.

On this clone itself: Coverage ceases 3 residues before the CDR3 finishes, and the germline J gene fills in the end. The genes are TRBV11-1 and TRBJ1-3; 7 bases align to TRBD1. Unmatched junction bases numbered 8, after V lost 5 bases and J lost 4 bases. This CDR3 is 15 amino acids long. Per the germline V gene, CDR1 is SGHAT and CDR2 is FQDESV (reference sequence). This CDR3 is CASSVDGTVGNTIYF. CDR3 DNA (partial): TGTGCCAGCAGCGTTGACGGGACAGTAGGAAACACC. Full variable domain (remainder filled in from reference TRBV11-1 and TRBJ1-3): EAEVAQSPRYKITEKSQAVAFWCDPISGHATLYWYRQILGQGPELLVQFQDESVVDDSQLPKDRFSAERLKGVDSTLKIQPAELGDSAMYLCASSVDGTVGNTIYFGEGSWLTVV.

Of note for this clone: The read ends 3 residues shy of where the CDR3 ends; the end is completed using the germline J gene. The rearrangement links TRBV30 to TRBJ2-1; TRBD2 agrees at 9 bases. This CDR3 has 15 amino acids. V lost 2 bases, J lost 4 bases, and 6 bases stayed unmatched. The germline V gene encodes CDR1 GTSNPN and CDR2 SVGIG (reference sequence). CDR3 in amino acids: CAWSRLAGHYNEQFF. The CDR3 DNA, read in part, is TGTGCCTGGAGTAGGCTAGCGGGGCATTACAATGAG.

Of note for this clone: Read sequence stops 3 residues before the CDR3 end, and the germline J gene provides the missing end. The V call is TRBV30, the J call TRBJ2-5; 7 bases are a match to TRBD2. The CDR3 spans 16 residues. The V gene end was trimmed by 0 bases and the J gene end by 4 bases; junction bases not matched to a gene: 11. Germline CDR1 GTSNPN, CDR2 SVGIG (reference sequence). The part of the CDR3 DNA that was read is TGTGCCTGGAGTGTACCCCTCGCGGGAGTCGGAGAGACC. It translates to CAWSVPLAGVGET. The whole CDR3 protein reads CAWSVPLAGVGETQYF.

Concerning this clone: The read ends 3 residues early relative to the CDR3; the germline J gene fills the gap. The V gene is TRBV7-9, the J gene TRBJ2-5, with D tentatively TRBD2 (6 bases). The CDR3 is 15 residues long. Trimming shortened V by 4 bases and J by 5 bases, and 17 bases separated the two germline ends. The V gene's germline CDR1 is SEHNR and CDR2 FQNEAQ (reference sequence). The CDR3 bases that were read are TGTGCCAGCAGCTCCTTAGGGGAGGACGGGGAGACC. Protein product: CASSSLGEDGET. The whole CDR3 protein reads CASSSLGEDGETQYF.

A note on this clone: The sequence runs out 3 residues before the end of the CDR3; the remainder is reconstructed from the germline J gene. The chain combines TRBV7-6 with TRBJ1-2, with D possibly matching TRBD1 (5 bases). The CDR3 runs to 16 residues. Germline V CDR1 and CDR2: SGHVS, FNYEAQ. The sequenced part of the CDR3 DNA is TGTGCCAGCAGCCAGACCGGGACTAGCGGCTACAATGAC. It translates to CASSQTGTSGYND. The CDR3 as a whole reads CASSQTGTSGYNDYTF.

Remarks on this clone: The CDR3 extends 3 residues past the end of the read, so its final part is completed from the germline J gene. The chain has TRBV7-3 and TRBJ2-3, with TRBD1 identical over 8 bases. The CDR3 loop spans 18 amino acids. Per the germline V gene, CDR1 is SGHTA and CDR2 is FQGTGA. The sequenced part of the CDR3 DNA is TGTGCCAGCAGCTCCCCCTCTAATCAGGGGGCGCCCAAAGAGACG. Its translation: CASSSPSNQGAPKET. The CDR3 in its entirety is CASSSPSNQGAPKETQYF.

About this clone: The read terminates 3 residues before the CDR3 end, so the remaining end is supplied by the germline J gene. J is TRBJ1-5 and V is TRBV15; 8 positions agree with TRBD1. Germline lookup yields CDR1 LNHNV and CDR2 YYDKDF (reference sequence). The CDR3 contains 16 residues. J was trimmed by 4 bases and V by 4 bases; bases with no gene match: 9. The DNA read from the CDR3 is TGTGCCACCAGCACAGACAGGGGTCAGCCGAATCAGCCC. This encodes CATSTDRGQPNQP. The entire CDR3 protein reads CATSTDRGQPNQPQHF. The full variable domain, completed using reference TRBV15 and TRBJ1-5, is DAMVIQNPRYQVTQFGKPVTLSCSQTLNHNVMYWYQQKSSQAPKLLFHYYDKDFNNEADTPDNFQSRRPNTSFCFLDIRSPGLGDTAMYLCATSTDRGQPNQPQHFGDGTRLSIL.

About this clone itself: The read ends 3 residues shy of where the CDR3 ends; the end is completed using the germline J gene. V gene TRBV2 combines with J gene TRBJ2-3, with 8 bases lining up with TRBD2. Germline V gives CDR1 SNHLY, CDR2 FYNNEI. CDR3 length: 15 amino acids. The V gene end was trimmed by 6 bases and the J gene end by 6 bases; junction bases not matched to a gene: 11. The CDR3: CASRDETGGADTQYF. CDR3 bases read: TGTGCCAGCAGAGACGAAACGGGAGGGGCGGATACG.

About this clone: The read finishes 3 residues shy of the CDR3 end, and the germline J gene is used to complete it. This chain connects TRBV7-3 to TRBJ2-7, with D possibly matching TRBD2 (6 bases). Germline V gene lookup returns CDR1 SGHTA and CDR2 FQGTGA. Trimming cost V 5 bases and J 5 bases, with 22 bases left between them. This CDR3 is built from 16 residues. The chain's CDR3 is CASSPLPTSPSDEQYF. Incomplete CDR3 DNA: TGTGCCAGCAGCCCCCTCCCTACTAGCCCCAGCGACGAG.

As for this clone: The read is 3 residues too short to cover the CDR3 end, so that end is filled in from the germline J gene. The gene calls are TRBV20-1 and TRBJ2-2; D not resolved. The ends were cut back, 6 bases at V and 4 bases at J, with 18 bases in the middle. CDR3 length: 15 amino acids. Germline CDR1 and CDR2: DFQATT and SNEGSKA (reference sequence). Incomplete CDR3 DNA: TGCAGTGCCAGCCCTGTGGGCCTGGGCACCGGGGAG. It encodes CSASPVGLGTGE. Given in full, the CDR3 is CSASPVGLGTGELFF.

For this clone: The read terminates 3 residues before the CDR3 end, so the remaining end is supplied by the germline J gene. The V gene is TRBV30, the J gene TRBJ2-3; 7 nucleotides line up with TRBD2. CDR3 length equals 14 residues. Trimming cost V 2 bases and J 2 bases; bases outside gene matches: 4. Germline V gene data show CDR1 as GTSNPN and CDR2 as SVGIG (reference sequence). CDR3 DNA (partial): TGTGCCTGGAGTTCGGCGGGAGACACAGATACG. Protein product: CAWSSAGDTDT. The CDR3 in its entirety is CAWSSAGDTDTQYF.

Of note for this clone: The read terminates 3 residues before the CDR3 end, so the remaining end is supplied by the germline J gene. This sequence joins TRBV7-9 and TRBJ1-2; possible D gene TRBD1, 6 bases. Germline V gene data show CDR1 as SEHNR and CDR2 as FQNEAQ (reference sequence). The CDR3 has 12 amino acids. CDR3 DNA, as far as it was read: TGTGCCAGCAGCATGGACAGTTACGAC. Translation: CASSMDSYD. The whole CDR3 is CASSMDSYDYTF.

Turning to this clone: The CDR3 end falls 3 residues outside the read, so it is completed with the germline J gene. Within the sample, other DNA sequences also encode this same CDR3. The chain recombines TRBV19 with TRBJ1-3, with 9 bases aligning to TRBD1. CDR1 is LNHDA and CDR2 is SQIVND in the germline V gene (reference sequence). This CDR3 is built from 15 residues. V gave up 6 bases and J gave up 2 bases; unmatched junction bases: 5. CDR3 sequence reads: CASRLGTGTGNTIYF. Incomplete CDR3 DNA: TGTGCCAGTAGGCTCGGGACAGGGACTGGAAACACC.

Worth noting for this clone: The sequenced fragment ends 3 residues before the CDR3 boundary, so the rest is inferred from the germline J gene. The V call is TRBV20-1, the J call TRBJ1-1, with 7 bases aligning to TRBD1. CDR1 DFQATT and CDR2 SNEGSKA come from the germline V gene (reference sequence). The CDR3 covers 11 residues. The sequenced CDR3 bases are TGCAGTGCTCCCAGGGGGGAGGGA. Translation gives CSAPRGEG. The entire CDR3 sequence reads CSAPRGEGAFF.

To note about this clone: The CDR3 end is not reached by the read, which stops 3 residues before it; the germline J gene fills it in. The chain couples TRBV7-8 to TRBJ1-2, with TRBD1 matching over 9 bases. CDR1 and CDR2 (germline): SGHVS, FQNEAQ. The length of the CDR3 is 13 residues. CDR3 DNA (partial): TGTGCCAGCAGCTTAGGACAGGGGGGAGGC. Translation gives CASSLGQGGG. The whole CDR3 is CASSLGQGGGYTF.

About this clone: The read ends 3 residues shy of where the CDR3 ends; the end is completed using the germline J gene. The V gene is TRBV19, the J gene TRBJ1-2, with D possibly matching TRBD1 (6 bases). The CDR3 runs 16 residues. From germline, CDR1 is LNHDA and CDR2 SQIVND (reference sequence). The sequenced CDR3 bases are TGTGCCAGTAGTGATAGCGGGGGGCCTTTCACAGATACC. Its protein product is CASSDSGGPFTDT. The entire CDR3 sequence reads CASSDSGGPFTDTYTF.

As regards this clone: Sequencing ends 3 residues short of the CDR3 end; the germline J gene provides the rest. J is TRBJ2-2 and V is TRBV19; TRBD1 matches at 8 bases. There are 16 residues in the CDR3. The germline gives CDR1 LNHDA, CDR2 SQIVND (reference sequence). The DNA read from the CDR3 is TGTGCCAGTAGAGACAGGGGCGGGTCTGGGGCCAACGTG. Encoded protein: CASRDRGGSGANV. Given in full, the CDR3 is CASRDRGGSGANVLFF.

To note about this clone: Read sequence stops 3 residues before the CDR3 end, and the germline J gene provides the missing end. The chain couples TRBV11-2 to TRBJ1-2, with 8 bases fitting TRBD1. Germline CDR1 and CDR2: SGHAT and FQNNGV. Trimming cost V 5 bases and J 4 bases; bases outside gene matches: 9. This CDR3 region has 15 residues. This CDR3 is CASSTEDRGPYGYTF. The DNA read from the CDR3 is TGTGCCAGCAGCACCGAAGACAGGGGCCCCTATGGC.